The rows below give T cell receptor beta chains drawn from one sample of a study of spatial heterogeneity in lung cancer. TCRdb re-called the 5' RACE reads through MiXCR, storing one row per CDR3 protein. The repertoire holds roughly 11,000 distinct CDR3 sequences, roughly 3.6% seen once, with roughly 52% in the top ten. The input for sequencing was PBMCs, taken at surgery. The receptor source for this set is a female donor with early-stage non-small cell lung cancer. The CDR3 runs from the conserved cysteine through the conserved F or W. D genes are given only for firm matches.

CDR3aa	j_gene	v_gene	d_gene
CASSRTVVGTGPARVTGELFF	TRBJ2-2	TRBV7-9	TRBD1
CASSPGPGPSSYEQYF	TRBJ2-7	TRBV4-1	.
CASSSTGGYTF	TRBJ1-2	TRBV5-4	.
CASSRTQGFGAFF	TRBJ1-1	TRBV14	.
CASSFGQGYTGELFF	TRBJ2-2	TRBV7-9	.
CASSTDRGWETQYF	TRBJ2-5	TRBV6-2/TRBV6-3	TRBD1
CASTPQGDTDTQYF	TRBJ2-3	TRBV2	TRBD1
CASSEDHGYSNQPQHF	TRBJ1-5	TRBV6-1	.
CASGQGQEAFF	TRBJ1-1	TRBV6-2/TRBV6-3	.
CASSPEPPLGYTF	TRBJ1-2	TRBV7-8	.
CASSSPTESTDTQYF	TRBJ2-3	TRBV27	.
CSVEGQGGEAFF	TRBJ1-1	TRBV29-1	TRBD1
CASSHSTKFF	TRBJ2-1	TRBV7-9	.
CASSPRGTQTDTQYF	TRBJ2-3	TRBV6-2/TRBV6-3	.
CASSEKGAGTDTQYF	TRBJ2-3	TRBV9	.
CASSPLLGRTDTQYF	TRBJ2-3	TRBV7-9	.
CASSLVAGAGQPQHF	TRBJ1-5	TRBV7-2	.
CASSRPTSEVATGELFF	TRBJ2-2	TRBV3-1	TRBD2
CASSYPGQGFSHQPQHF	TRBJ1-5	TRBV6-2/TRBV6-3	TRBD1
CASRASGGAGETQYF	TRBJ2-5	TRBV27	TRBD2
CASSDQEKLFF	TRBJ1-4	TRBV2	.
CASSSGGGNSPLHF	TRBJ1-6	TRBV5-4	TRBD1
CASSPGQGRNEQFF	TRBJ2-1	TRBV18	TRBD1
CASSLSASLETQYF	TRBJ2-5	TRBV5-1	.
CASSPLGLAGVLNTGELFF	TRBJ2-2	TRBV18	TRBD2
CAITDNAQGLEQYF	TRBJ2-7	TRBV10-3	.
CASSLAGSLTTGELFF	TRBJ2-2	TRBV5-1	.
CASSPGQVPNYGYTF	TRBJ1-2	TRBV6-6	TRBD1